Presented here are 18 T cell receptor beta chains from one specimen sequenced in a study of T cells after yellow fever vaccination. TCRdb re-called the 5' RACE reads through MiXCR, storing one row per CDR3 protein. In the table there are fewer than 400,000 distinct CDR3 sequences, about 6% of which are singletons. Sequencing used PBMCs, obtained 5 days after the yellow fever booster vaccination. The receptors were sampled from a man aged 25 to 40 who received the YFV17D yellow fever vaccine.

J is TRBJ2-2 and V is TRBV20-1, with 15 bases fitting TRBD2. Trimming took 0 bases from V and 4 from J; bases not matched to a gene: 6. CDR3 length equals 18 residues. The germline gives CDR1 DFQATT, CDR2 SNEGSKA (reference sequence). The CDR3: CSAREGLAGGRGTGELFF. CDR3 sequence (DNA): TGCAGTGCTAGAGAGGGACTAGCGGGAGGCCGGGGCACCGGGGAGCTGTTTTTT.

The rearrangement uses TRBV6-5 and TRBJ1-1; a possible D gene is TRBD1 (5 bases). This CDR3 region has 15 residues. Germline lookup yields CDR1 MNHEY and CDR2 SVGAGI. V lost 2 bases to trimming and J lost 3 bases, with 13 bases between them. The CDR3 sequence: CASSYRPGLDTEAFF. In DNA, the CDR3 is TGTGCCAGCAGTTACAGACCGGGACTGGACACTGAAGCTTTCTTT.

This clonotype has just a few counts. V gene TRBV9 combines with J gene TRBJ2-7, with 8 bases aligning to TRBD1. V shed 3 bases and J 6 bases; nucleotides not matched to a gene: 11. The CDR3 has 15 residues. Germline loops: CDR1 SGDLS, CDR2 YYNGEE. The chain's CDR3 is CASSASGGALGEQYF. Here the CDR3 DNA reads TGTGCCAGCAGCGCCTCAGGGGGCGCTTTGGGCGAGCAGTACTTC. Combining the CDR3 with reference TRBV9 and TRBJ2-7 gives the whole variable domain DSGVTQTPKHLITATGQRVTLRCSPRSGDLSVYWYQQSLDQGLQFLIQYYNGEERAKGNILERFSAQQFPDLHSELNLSSLELGDSALYFCASSASGGALGEQYFGPGTRLTVT.

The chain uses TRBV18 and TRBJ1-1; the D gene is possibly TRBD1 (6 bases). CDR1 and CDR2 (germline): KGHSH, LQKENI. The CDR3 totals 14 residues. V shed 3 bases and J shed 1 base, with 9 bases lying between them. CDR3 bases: TGTGCCAGCTCACCGGGACACTCGAACACTGAAGCTTTCTTT. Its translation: CASSPGHSNTEAFF.

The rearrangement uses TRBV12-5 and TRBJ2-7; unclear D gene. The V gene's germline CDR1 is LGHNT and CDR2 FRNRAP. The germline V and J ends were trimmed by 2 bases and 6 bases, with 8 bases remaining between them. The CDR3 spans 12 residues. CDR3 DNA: TGTGCTAGTGGTTTGCCCCCGGGCGAGCAGTACTTC. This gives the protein CASGLPPGEQYF. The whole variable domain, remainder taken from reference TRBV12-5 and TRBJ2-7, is DARVTQTPRHKVTEMGQEVTMRCQPILGHNTVFWYRQTMMQGLELLAYFRNRAPLDDSGMPKDRFSAEMPDATLATLKIQPSEPRDSAVYFCASGLPPGEQYFGPGTRLTVT.

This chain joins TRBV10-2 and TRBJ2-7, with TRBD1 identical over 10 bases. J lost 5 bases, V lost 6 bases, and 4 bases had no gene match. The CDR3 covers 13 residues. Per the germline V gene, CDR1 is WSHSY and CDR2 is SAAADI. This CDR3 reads CASRTGTGDEQYF. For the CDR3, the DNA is TGCGCCAGCAGAACCGGGACAGGGGACGAGCAGTACTTC.

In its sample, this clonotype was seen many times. This chain's CDR3 is CASSLGISEQYF. In DNA form, the CDR3 reads TGTGCCAGCAGCTTAGGTATCTCCGAGCAGTACTTC. V and J are TRBV7-9 and TRBJ2-7, with D uncertain. Germline-derived CDR1 and CDR2 are SEHNR and FQNEAQ (reference sequence). This CDR3 comprises 12 residues. Trimming stripped 1 base from V and 6 bases from J, with 7 bases between.

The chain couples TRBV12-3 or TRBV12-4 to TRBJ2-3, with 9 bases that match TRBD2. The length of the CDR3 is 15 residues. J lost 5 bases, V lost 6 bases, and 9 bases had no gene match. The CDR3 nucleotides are TGTGCCAGCAGGGCCCTAGCGGGAAGAATAGATACGCAGTATTTT. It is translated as CASRALAGRIDTQYF.

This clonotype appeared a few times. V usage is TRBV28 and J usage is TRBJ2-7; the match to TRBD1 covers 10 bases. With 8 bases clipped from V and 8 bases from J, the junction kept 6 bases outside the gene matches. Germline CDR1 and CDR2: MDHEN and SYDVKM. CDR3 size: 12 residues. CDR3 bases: TGTGCCAGCGACCCGGGACAGGGGAAGCAGTACTTC. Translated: CASDPGQGKQYF.

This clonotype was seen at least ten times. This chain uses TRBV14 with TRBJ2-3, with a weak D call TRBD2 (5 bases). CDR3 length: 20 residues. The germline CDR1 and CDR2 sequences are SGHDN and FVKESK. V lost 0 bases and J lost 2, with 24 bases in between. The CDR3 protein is CASSQELPRGRRRDTDTQYF. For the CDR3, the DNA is TGTGCCAGCAGCCAAGAACTACCACGGGGTCGCCGTCGCGACACAGATACGCAGTATTTT. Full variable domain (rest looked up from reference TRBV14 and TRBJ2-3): EAGVTQFPSHSVIEKGQTVTLRCDPISGHDNLYWYRRVMGKEIKFLLHFVKESKQDESGMPNNRFLAERTGGTYSTLKVQPAELEDSGVYFCASSQELPRGRRRDTDTQYFGPGTRLTVL.

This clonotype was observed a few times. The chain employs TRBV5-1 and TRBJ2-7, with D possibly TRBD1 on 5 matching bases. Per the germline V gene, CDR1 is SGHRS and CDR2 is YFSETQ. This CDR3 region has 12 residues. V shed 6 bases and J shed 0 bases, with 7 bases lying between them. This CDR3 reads CASKGNSYEQYF. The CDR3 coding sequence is TGCGCCAGCAAGGGGAACTCCTACGAGCAGTACTTC. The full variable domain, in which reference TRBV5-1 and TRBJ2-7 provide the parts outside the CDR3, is KAGVTQTPRYLIKTRGQQVTLSCSPISGHRSVSWYQQTPGQGLQFLFEYFSETQRNKGNFPGRFSGRQFSNSRSEMNVSTLELGDSALYLCASKGNSYEQYFGPGTRLTVT.

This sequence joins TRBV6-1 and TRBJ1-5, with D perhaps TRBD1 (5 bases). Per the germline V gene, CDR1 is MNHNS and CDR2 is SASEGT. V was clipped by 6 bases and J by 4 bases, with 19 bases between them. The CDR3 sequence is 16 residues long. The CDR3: CASRRQFDSKNQPQHF. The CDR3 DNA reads TGTGCCAGCAGACGACAATTTGACAGCAAAAATCAGCCCCAGCATTTT.

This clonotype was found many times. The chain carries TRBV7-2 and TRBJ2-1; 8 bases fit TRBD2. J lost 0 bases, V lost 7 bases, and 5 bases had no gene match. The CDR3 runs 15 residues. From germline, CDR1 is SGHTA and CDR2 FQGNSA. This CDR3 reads CASTVAGSSYNEQFF. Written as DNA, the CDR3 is TGTGCCAGCACCGTAGCGGGGAGCTCCTACAATGAGCAGTTCTTC.

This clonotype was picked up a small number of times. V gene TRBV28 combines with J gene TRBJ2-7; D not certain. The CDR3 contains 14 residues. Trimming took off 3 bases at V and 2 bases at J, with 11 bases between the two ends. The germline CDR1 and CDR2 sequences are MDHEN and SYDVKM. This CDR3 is CASSFGGQAYEQYF. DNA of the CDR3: TGTGCCAGCAGTTTTGGTGGTCAAGCCTACGAGCAGTACTTC.

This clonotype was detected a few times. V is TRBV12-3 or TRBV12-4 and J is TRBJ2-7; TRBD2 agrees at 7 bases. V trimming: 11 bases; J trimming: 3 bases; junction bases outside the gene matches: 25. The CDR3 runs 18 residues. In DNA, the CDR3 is TGTGCCTTCAGTTTAGCGACGCGGGGAGGGGCGGGAGACTACGAGCAGTACTTC. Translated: CAFSLATRGGAGDYEQYF.

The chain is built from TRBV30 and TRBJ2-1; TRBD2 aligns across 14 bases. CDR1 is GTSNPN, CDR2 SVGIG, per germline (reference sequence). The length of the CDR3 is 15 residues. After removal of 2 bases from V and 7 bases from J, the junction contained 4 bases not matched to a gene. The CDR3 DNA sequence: TGTGCCTGGAGTCGACTAGCGGGAGGGCCTAATGAGCAGTTCTTC. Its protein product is CAWSRLAGGPNEQFF. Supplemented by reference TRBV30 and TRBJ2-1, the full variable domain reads SQTIHQWPATLVQPVGSPLSLECTVEGTSNPNLYWYRQAAGRGLQLLFYSVGIGQISSEVPQNLSASRPQDRQFILSSKKLLLSDSGFYLCAWSRLAGGPNEQFFGPGTRLTVL.

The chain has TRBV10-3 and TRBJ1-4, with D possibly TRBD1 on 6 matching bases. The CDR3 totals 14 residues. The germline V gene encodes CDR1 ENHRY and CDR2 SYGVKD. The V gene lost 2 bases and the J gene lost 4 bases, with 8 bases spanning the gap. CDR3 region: CAISEDRINEKLFF. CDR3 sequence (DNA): TGTGCCATCAGTGAGGACAGGATTAATGAAAAACTGTTTTTT.

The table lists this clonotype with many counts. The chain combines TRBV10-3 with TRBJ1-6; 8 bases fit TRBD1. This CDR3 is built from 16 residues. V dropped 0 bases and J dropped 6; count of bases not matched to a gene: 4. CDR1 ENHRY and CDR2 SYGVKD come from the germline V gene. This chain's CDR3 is CAISESSGQANSPLHF. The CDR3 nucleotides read TGTGCCATCAGTGAGTCTTCGGGACAGGCTAATTCACCCCTCCACTTT.